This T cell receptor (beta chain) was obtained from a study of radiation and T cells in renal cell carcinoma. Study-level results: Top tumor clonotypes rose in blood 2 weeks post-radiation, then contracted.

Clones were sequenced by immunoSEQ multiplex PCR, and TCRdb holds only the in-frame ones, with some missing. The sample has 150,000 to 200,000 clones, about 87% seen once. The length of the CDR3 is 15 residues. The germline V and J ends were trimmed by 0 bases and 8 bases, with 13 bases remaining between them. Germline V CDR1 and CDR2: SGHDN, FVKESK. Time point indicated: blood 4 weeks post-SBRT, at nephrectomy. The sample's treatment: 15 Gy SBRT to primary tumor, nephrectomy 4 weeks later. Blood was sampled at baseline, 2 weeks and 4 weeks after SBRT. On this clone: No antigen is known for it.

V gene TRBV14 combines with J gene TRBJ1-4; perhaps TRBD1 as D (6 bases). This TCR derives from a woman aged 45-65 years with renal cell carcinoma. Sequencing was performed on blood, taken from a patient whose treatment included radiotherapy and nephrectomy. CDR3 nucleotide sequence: TGTGCCAGCAGCCAAGATCCGGGGGCTGAGGAAAAACTGTTTTTT. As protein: CASSQDPGAEEKLFF. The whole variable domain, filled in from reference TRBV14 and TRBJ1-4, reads EAGVTQFPSHSVIEKGQTVTLRCDPISGHDNLYWYRRVMGKEIKFLLHFVKESKQDESGMPNNRFLAERTGGTYSTLKVQPAELEDSGVYFCASSQDPGAEEKLFFGSGTQLSVL.